These 10 T cell receptor beta chains share one sample of origin, sequenced in a study of cytomegalovirus exposure and HLA in healthy donors. Use of 60 Vbeta and 13 Jbeta primers characterized the PCR. Sequenced by immunoSEQ multiplex PCR; TCRdb stores in-frame clones only, minus some. The table has under 130,000 clones, 70% to 80% seen once. Sequencing used PBMCs. The receptors were sampled from a man aged 25 to 40 in good health and CMV-seronegative.

The V and J genes are TRBV6-5 and TRBJ1-2; unclear D gene. The CDR3 covers 14 residues. The V gene's germline CDR1 is MNHEY and CDR2 SVGAGI. Trimming stripped 7 bases from V and 4 bases from J, with 16 bases between. The CDR3: CASKVGRGTYGYTF. In DNA form, the CDR3 reads TGTGCCAGCAAGGTGGGGAGAGGTACCTATGGCTACACCTTC.

This chain uses TRBV7-8 with TRBJ2-2, with 9 bases that match TRBD1. CDR1 and CDR2 from the germline V gene are SGHVS and FQNEAQ. V dropped 1 base and J dropped 6; count of bases not matched to a gene: 0. The CDR3 contains 14 residues. In nucleotides, the CDR3 is TGTGCCAGCAGCTTAGGGGACAGGGCCGGGGAGCTGTTTTTT. Protein: CASSLGDRAGELFF.

The chain links TRBV6-5 to TRBJ2-7; 9 bases line up with TRBD1. Germline V gene lookup returns CDR1 MNHEY and CDR2 SVGAGI. Trimming removed 2 bases from V and 6 bases from J; junction bases left unmatched: 2. CDR3 length: 13 amino acids. The CDR3 bases are TGTGCCAGCAGTTACCGGGACAGGGCCGAGCAGTACTTC. Residues: CASSYRDRAEQYF.

The chain couples TRBV29-1 to TRBJ2-7; possibly TRBD2 for D (6 bases). The CDR3 length is 13 residues. Germline loops: CDR1 SQVTM, CDR2 ANQGSEA. V lost 7 bases, J lost 4 bases, and 17 bases lay in between. The CDR3, as DNA: TGCAGCGGCGGGGCTGGGGCCGGGTACGAGCAGTACTTC. It yields the protein CSGGAGAGYEQYF.

The chain uses TRBV29-1 and TRBJ2-7; D remains unclear. Germline CDR1 SQVTM, CDR2 ANQGSEA. CDR3 length equals 12 residues. Trimming removed 4 bases from V and 3 bases from J, with 10 bases in between. CDR3 nucleotides: TGCAGCGTTGGAGAGTCAAACTACGAGCAGTACTTC. This sequence encodes CSVGESNYEQYF.

V is TRBV28 and J is TRBJ2-2; 10 bases agree with TRBD1. The germline gives CDR1 MDHEN, CDR2 SYDVKM. The V gene end was trimmed by 8 bases and the J gene end by 7 bases; junction bases not matched to a gene: 13. This CDR3 has 16 amino acids. The CDR3: CASQPGDRGLSGELFF. CDR3 DNA sequence: TGTGCCAGCCAACCTGGGGACAGGGGTTTAAGCGGGGAGCTGTTTTTT.

The genes are TRBV28 and TRBJ2-3, with D possibly TRBD2 on 6 matching bases. Trimming took 11 bases from V and 4 from J, leaving 13 bases between them. Germline CDR1 reads MDHEN; CDR2 reads SYDVKM. The length of the CDR3 is 12 residues. CDR3 in amino acids: CACAGTADTQYF. The CDR3 coding sequence is TGTGCCTGTGCGGGGACGGCAGATACGCAGTATTTT.

The chain has TRBV2 and TRBJ2-2, with D possibly matching TRBD2 (6 bases). The CDR3 has 13 amino acids. V was cut by 5 bases and J by 5 bases, with 9 bases left in between. The germline V gene has CDR1 SNHLY and CDR2 FYNNEI. The CDR3 is CASSSRGTGELFF. The CDR3 region has the DNA TGTGCCAGCAGTTCCCGGGGGACCGGGGAGCTGTTTTTT.

The chain joins TRBV5-1 to TRBJ2-2; tentative D call: TRBD1 (5 bases). Germline CDR1 is SGHRS and CDR2 is YFSETQ. Trimming cost V 1 base and J 5 bases, with 12 bases left between them. The CDR3 consists of 15 residues. The CDR3 is CASSLMWGTTGELFF. The CDR3 DNA sequence: TGCGCCAGCAGCTTGATGTGGGGCACGACCGGGGAGCTGTTTTTT.

The J gene is TRBJ1-4, the V gene TRBV11-2, with 7 positions matching TRBD1. Germline V gives CDR1 SGHAT, CDR2 FQNNGV. The CDR3 is 16 residues long. With 1 base clipped from V and 1 base from J, the junction kept 3 bases outside the gene matches. CDR3 coding DNA: TGTGCCAGCAGCTTAGGGTGGGACAGAACTAATGAAAAACTGTTTTTT. This codes for CASSLGWDRTNEKLFF.